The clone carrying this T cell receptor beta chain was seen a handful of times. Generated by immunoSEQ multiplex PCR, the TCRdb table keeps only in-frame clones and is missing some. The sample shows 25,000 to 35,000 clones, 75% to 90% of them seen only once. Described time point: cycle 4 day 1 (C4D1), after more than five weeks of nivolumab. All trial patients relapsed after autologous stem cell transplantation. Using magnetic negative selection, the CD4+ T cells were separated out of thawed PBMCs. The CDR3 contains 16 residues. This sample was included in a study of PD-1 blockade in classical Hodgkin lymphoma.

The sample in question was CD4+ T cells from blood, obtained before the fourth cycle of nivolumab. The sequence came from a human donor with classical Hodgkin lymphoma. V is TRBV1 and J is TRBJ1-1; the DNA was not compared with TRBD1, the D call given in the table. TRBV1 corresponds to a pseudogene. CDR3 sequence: CTSIEDRRNMNTEAFF. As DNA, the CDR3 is TGCACCAGCATAGAGGACAGGCGGAACATGAACACTGAAGCTTTCTTT.